Detailed here is one T cell receptor beta chain. No antigen is known for it. Base quality data are lacking; no much larger clone is found one base away. CDR1 LNHDA and CDR2 SQIVND are derived from the germline V gene (reference sequence). The CDR3, cysteine through phenylalanine, is 16 amino acids long. Just the 48-base CDR3 DNA is kept, in frame starting at base 1. The trim is 6 bases for V and 6 bases for J, with a gap of 18 bases between the germline ends. TCR sequencing with the immunoSEQ assay provided the T-cell fraction in tumor and uninvolved lung tissue. In the authors' own workflow: To analyze survival, patients were divided into a high T-cell fraction group (upper tertile) and a low T-cell fraction group (lower two tertiles), and the two groups were compared using a log-rank test. A signed-rank test was used to check for differences in T-cell fraction between paired tumor and uninvolved lung. The clones in this table, taken by TCRdb from immuneACCESS, are in-frame only. Not every clone is retained; where verified, under half of the shortfall comes from an unresolved V gene, and the cause of the rest is unknown. Clone size and V and J calls were adopted from that table, with D and trimming inferred from the DNA. The sample table shows just under 30,000 clones, and approximately 83% are seen once. Clones ranked in the top ten supply about 1.9% of the sample.

This specimen belongs to a study of tumor-infiltrating lymphocytes in localized non-small cell lung cancer listed by TCRdb under 2021. Study-wide context: Patients whose samples were collected after neoadjuvant chemotherapy, as well as both smokers and never-smokers and several histologies, were included in the cohort. From each patient came resected tumor tissue plus uninvolved lung tissue from that same patient, and the uninvolved lung tissue was described as non-adjacent to the tumor. For a few dozen patients, immunoSEQ T-cell fraction was compared between paired tumor and uninvolved lung. TCR sequencing was one of several integrated assays, alongside flow cytometry, multiplex immunofluorescence, RNA-seq, exome sequencing and proteomics, applied to the same patients. In total, the ICON cohort consisted of roughly 150 surgical patients with localized non-small cell lung cancer who had their tumors resected.

The paper as a whole reports these results and caveats: Because assay coverage varied across patients depending on available tissue quantity, TCR sequencing was performed for only a subset of the cohort. No difference in TCR-derived T-cell fraction was observed between the flow cytometry-defined immunotypes IM1 (good prognosis) and IM2 (poor prognosis). Because different assays used different pieces of the same tissue, technical variation could not be distinguished from intratumor heterogeneity. Recurrence-free survival showed no association with tumor T-cell fraction measured by TCR sequencing (p = 0.61). TCRbeta sequencing supported higher T cell infiltration in tumors than in uninvolved lung tissue, consistent with immunofluorescence CD3 counts.

Enrollment in ICON was initiated in 2016, and the last patient was enrolled in 2018. A subcohort of under 90 patients provided fresh tumor and matched uninvolved tissue for in-depth immune analyses, with TCR sequencing among those analyses. TCR sequencing was performed on DNA isolated from bulk tissue, without cell sorting. This TCR came from a human donor with non-small cell lung cancer. Sequencing used lung tumor tissue. The sequence is built from TRBV19 and TRBJ1-6; TRBD1 is a weak D gene call, 6 bases matching. Read as DNA, the sequence is TGTGCCAGTAGCATCCCCGCACAGGGCTCTAATTCACCCCTCCACTTT. It codes for CASSIPAQGSNSPLHF.